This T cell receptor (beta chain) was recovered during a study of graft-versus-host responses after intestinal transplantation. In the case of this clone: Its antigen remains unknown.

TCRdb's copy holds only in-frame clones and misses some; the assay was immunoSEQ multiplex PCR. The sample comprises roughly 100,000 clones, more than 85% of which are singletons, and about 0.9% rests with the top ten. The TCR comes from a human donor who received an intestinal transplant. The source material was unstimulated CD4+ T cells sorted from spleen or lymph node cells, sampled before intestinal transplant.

The CDR3 DNA reads as TGCGCCAGCAGCTTGGGTTCCAGGGGGCCTGGAAACACCATATATTTT. Protein product: CASSLGSRGPGNTIYF. The chain carries TRBV5-1 and TRBJ1-3, with 8 nucleotides matching TRBD1. With 0 bases clipped from V and 2 bases from J, the junction kept 4 bases outside the gene matches. From germline, CDR1 is SGHRS and CDR2 YFSETQ. The CDR3 spans 16 residues.